The 13 T cell receptor beta chains below all came from one sample that was sequenced in a study of cytomegalovirus exposure and HLA in healthy donors. Method: immunoSEQ multiplex PCR; TCRdb's copy keeps in-frame clones and lacks some. The sample yields over 100,000 clones, roughly nine tenths seen once. Sequenced material: PBMCs. The receptors originated from a woman aged 18-29 years in good health and CMV-seronegative.

This clone was detected a few times. The V gene is TRBV19, the J gene TRBJ1-2; TRBD1 is a possible D gene (6 bases). From germline, CDR1 is LNHDA and CDR2 SQIVND (reference sequence). V gave up 6 bases and J gave up 7 bases, with 21 bases separating them. The CDR3 spans 15 residues. The CDR3 reads CASSDAGVRVSGYTF. DNA of the CDR3: TGTGCCAGTAGCGACGCAGGGGTTCGCGTGAGTGGCTACACCTTC.

J is TRBJ2-7 and V is TRBV5-1; D perhaps matches TRBD2 (6 bases). The CDR3 spans 13 residues. Trimming took 2 bases from V and 4 from J, leaving 10 bases between them. Germline V CDR1 and CDR2: SGHRS, YFSETQ. CDR3 in DNA: TGCGCCAGCAGCTTCTCCCGGGGGTACGAGCAGTACTTC. Translated, it gives CASSFSRGYEQYF.

The chain combines TRBV7-2 with TRBJ1-2, with TRBD1 as a possible D gene (6 bases). Trimming left V 5 bases short and J 9 bases short, with 13 bases between. The CDR3 spans 12 residues. CDR1 is SGHTA and CDR2 is FQGNSA in the germline V gene. This CDR3 reads CASSTTQGRYTF. In DNA form, the CDR3 reads TGTGCCAGCAGCACCACACAGGGTCGCTACACCTTC.

The chain joins TRBV6-5 to TRBJ1-1; D is uncertain. Germline-derived CDR1 and CDR2 are MNHEY and SVGAGI. The CDR3 has 12 residues. Between the trimmed V and J ends, which lost 9 bases and 1 base, there was a span of 9 bases. As DNA, the CDR3 is TGTGCCAGTAAAAGGAGGAACACTGAAGCTTTCTTT. Translated, it gives CASKRRNTEAFF.

This clone was observed once. The chain employs TRBV5-1 and TRBJ1-2; the D is unclear. CDR1 is SGHRS, CDR2 YFSETQ, per germline. CDR3 length: 15 amino acids. V lost 4 bases to trimming and J lost 2 bases, with 15 bases between them. The CDR3 here is CASSLGSQLNYGYTF. CDR3 bases: TGCGCCAGCAGCCTCGGATCCCAACTAAACTATGGCTACACCTTC.

The chain is built from TRBV6-4 and TRBJ1-1; D might be TRBD1 (6 bases). Looked up from germline, CDR1 is MRHNA and CDR2 is SNTAGT. V dropped 5 bases and J dropped 4 bases, with 11 bases sitting between them. This CDR3 comprises 13 residues. The CDR3 coding sequence is TGTGCCAGCAGTTCAGGGGCGAGCACTGAAGCTTTCTTT. Its protein is CASSSGASTEAFF.

The J gene is TRBJ2-4, the V gene TRBV6-6; perhaps TRBD2 as D (7 bases). Trimming stripped 7 bases from V and 0 bases from J, with 16 bases between. The germline V gene has CDR1 MNHNY and CDR2 SVGAGI (reference sequence). The CDR3 totals 16 residues. CDR3 bases: TGTGCCAGCATAGGGGGGGATGCCTTAGCCAAAAACATTCAGTACTTC. Residues: CASIGGDALAKNIQYF.

V and J are TRBV6-1 and TRBJ2-1; 11 nucleotides match TRBD1. Germline V gene lookup returns CDR1 MNHNS and CDR2 SASEGT. CDR3 size: 17 residues. The V gene end was trimmed by 0 bases and the J gene end by 8 bases; junction bases not matched to a gene: 9. CDR3 nucleotides: TGTGCCAGCAGTGAAGCCGGGACAGGGGGAATTAAGGATGAGCAGTTCTTC. Its translation is CASSEAGTGGIKDEQFF.

The chain employs TRBV7-3 and TRBJ2-1; D might be TRBD1 (5 bases). Per the germline V gene, CDR1 is SGHTA and CDR2 is FQGTGA. This CDR3 region has 11 residues. Trimming stripped 8 bases from V and 6 bases from J, with 8 bases between. CDR3 amino acids: CASGTGNEQFF. CDR3 DNA sequence: TGTGCCAGCGGCACAGGCAATGAGCAGTTCTTC.

This clone was observed a few times. The chain employs TRBV19 and TRBJ1-2; perhaps TRBD1 as D (5 bases). CDR1 and CDR2 from the germline V gene are LNHDA and SQIVND (reference sequence). V lost 0 bases and J 3 bases, leaving 14 bases between the germline ends. The CDR3 is 16 residues long. The DNA for the CDR3 is TGTGCCAGTAGTATAGATCGTCGGACGGGGGACTATGGCTACACCTTC. It yields the protein CASSIDRRTGDYGYTF.

The chain has TRBV25-1 and TRBJ2-7, with D possibly being TRBD2 (5 bases). The CDR3 runs to 14 residues. The V gene's germline CDR1 is MGHDK and CDR2 SYGVNS. V was shortened by 3 bases and J by 0 bases, with 9 bases between the two germline ends. The DNA of the CDR3 is TGTGCCAGCAGTGACCCGGGGAGCTCCTACGAGCAGTACTTC. Protein product: CASSDPGSSYEQYF.

The chain couples TRBV5-5 to TRBJ2-7; the D gene is possibly TRBD2 (6 bases). The CDR3 contains 13 residues. With 5 bases removed from V and 3 bases from J, the gap between germline ends came to 12 bases. The germline V gene encodes CDR1 SGHKS and CDR2 YYEKEE (reference sequence). The chain's CDR3 is CASRGLEFYEQYF. The CDR3 coding sequence is TGTGCCAGCAGGGGACTGGAATTCTACGAGCAGTACTTC.

This sequence joins TRBV4-1 and TRBJ2-7; D may be TRBD1 (5 bases). There are 13 residues in the CDR3. Per germline, CDR1 MGHRA and CDR2 YSYEKL. V lost 0 bases to trimming and J lost 7 bases, with 10 bases between them. CDR3 amino acids: CASSQDQGSEQYF. CDR3 nucleotide sequence: TGCGCCAGCAGCCAAGATCAGGGTAGTGAGCAGTACTTC.